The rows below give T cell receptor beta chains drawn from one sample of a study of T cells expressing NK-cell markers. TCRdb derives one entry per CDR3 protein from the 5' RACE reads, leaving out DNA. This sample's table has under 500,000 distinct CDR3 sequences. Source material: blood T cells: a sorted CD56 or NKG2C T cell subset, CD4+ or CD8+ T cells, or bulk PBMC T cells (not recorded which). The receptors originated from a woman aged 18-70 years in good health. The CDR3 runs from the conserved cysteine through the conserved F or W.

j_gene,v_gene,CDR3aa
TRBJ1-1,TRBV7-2,CASSLVGPNTEAFF
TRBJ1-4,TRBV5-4,CASRRAGTENEKLFF
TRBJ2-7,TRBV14,CASSRAAIWPYEQYF
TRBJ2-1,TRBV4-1,CASSKEPGTNNEQFF
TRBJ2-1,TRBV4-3,CASSQDLGTAASHEQFF
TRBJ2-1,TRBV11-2,CASERGTTYNEQFF
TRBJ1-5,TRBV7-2,CASSLGGYSNQPQHF
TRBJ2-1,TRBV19,CACSGSWVGYNEQFF
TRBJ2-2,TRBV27,CASSSGTKGGELFF
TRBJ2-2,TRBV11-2,CASSLGHANTGELFF
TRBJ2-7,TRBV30,CAWSEAAGWNEQYF
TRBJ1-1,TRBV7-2,CASSSRVGAFF
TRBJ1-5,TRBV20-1,CSARESTGNNQPQHF
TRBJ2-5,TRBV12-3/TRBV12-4,CASSLVRQGGETQYF
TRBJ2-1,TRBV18,CASSPVYQPNNEQFF
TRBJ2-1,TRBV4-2,CASSQQFSSSGYNEQFF
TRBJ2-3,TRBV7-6,CASSFRSPSTDTQYF
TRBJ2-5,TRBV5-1,CASSLRVGATQETQYF
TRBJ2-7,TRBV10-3,CAISETGTNYEQYF
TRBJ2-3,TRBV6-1,CASRLQSATDTQYF
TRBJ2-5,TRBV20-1,CSAPLSGVETQYF
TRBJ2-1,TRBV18,CASSPERNEQFF
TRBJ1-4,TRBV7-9,CASSLPLGPVTNEKLFF
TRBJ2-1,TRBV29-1,CSVSAFNEQFF
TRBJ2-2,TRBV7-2,CASSTGLVPGELFF
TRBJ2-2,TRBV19,CASTWGDGELFF
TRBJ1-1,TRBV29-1,CSVESFTVNTEAFF
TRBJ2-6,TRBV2,CASTPGRSSGANVLTF
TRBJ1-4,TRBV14,CASSPRTGRYEKLFF
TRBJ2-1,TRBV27,CASSSAPGTVLGNEQFF
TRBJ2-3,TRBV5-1,CASSWGTSDTQYF
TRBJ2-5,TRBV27,CASGSMGLAETQYF
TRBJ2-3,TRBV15,CATSSGTRGWDTQYF
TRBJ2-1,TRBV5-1,CASSLTGLIGDEQFF
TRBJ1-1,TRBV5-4,CASSQPTGVGSEAFF
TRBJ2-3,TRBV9,CASSAGGGSATDTQYF
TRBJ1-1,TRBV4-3,CASSQGLGTEAFF